These 21 T cell receptor beta chains share one sample of origin, sequenced in a study of OX40 agonist ivuxolimab in advanced cancers. The table came from immunoSEQ multiplex PCR; TCRdb's copy has only in-frame clones and leaves some out. The sample contains 70,000 to 75,000 clones, 65% to 90% of which appear only once. Sequencing used CD4+ or CD8+ T cells sorted from blood, obtained in a trial of the OX40 agonist ivuxolimab. The receptors come from an adult with an advanced solid tumor such as melanoma, head and neck, liver or kidney cancer.

The V and J genes are TRBV11-2 and TRBJ1-5; D is undetermined. CDR1 SGHAT and CDR2 FQNNGV come from the germline V gene. V dropped 1 base and J dropped 7 bases, with 14 bases sitting between them. The CDR3 totals 15 residues. CDR3 loop: CASSLGPQEGQPQHF. The CDR3 coding sequence is TGTGCCAGCAGCTTAGGCCCTCAGGAAGGGCAGCCCCAGCATTTT.

DNA for the CDR3: TGTGCCAGCAGCTTTACAGGGGTGAATGGCTACACCTTC. Translation gives CASSFTGVNGYTF. V gene TRBV5-4 combines with J gene TRBJ1-2; TRBD1 agrees at 7 bases. CDR3 length equals 13 residues. Germline trimming cut 2 bases from V and 6 bases from J; bases unmatched to any gene: 4. The V gene's germline CDR1 is SGHNT and CDR2 YYREEE (reference sequence).

This chain connects TRBV19 to TRBJ1-4; the D gene is possibly TRBD1 (6 bases). Per germline, CDR1 LNHDA and CDR2 SQIVND (reference sequence). Trimming left V 9 bases short and J 7 bases short, with 12 bases between. The CDR3 contains 12 residues. This CDR3 reads CASRDKGEKLFF. In DNA, the CDR3 is TGTGCCAGCCGGGACAAGGGTGAAAAACTGTTTTTT. The whole variable domain, filled in from reference TRBV19 and TRBJ1-4, reads DGGITQSPKYLFRKEGQNVTLSCEQNLNHDAMYWYRQDPGQGLRLIYYSQIVNDFQKGDIAEGYSVSREKKESFPLTVTSAQKNPTAFYLCASRDKGEKLFFGSGTQLSVL.

V gene TRBV28 combines with J gene TRBJ1-2; D possibly corresponds to TRBD1 (5 bases). This CDR3 is built from 13 residues. The ends were cut back, 4 bases at V and 5 bases at J, with 11 bases in the middle. The germline gives CDR1 MDHEN, CDR2 SYDVKM. The CDR3 is CASSWGTVYGYTF. The DNA for the CDR3 is TGTGCCAGCAGTTGGGGGACGGTTTATGGCTACACCTTC.

This rearrangement joins TRBV7-3 to TRBJ1-2; possibly TRBD1 for D (5 bases). This CDR3 contains 15 residues. V gave up 5 bases and J gave up 8 bases, with 21 bases separating them. Germline V lookup: CDR1 SGHTA, CDR2 FQGTGA. DNA of the CDR3: TGTGCCAGCAGCCTCCAGGGCGGCTCATCAGGAGGCTACACCTTC. It encodes CASSLQGGSSGGYTF. The whole variable domain, filled in from reference TRBV7-3 and TRBJ1-2, reads GAGVSQTPSNKVTEKGKYVELRCDPISGHTALYWYRQSLGQGPEFLIYFQGTGAADDSGLPNDRFFAVRPEGSVSTLKIQRTERGDSAVYLCASSLQGGSSGGYTFGSGTRLTVV.

The rearrangement joins TRBV6-1 to TRBJ2-5, with 10 bases aligning to TRBD1. The J call may be wrong; the DNA end is better matched by TRBJ2-7. The CDR3 extends over 17 amino acids. CDR1 and CDR2 (germline): MNHNS, SASEGT. CDR3 bases: TGTGCCAGCAGTGCCACAAGCTTCCGGACAGGGGGGTCCGAGCAGTACTTC. Amino acids: CASSATSFRTGGSEQYF.

The V and J genes are TRBV2 and TRBJ1-5, with D hard to call. Germline V gene data show CDR1 as SNHLY and CDR2 as FYNNEI. The V gene lost 4 bases and the J gene lost 0 bases, with 13 bases spanning the gap. CDR3 length: 16 amino acids. The CDR3: CASSGGGFYSNQPQHF. The CDR3 coding sequence is TGTGCCAGCAGTGGGGGAGGATTTTATAGCAATCAGCCCCAGCATTTT.

This clone was counted only a few times. The chain couples TRBV4-3 to TRBJ1-3; D unclear. The CDR3 is 16 residues long. V was clipped by 0 bases and J by 0 bases, with 9 bases between them. Germline loops: CDR1 LGHNA, CDR2 YSLEER. In DNA form, the CDR3 reads TGCGCCAGCAGCCAAGATTACACCTACTCTGGAAACACCATATATTTT. It codes for CASSQDYTYSGNTIYF.

This chain connects TRBV2 to TRBJ2-7; maybe TRBD1 (5 bases). Germline CDR1 reads SNHLY; CDR2 reads FYNNEI. The CDR3 has 11 residues. Trimming took off 8 bases at V and 2 bases at J, with 7 bases between the two ends. CDR3 residues: CASDRTYEQYF. The DNA of the CDR3 is TGTGCCAGCGACAGAACCTACGAGCAGTACTTC.

The chain employs TRBV18 and TRBJ2-7; possibly TRBD1 or TRBD2 for D (5 bases each). V lost 4 bases and J lost 5, with 9 bases in between. The V gene's germline CDR1 is KGHSH and CDR2 LQKENI. The CDR3 loop spans 12 amino acids. DNA for the CDR3: TGTGCCAGCTCACTTAGAGGGGACGAGCAGTACTTC. Its translation: CASSLRGDEQYF.

The CDR3 loop reads CASSLHGQGTNEKLFF. The CDR3 nucleotides are TGTGCCAGCAGTTTACACGGACAGGGGACTAATGAAAAACTGTTTTTT. The rearrangement links TRBV27 to TRBJ1-4; 9 nucleotides line up with TRBD1. The germline V gene encodes CDR1 MNHEY and CDR2 SMNVEV (reference sequence). With V trimmed by 2 bases and J by 2 bases, 3 bases remained unmatched. The CDR3 is made up of 16 amino acids.

The rearrangement uses TRBV21-1 and TRBJ1-1. TRBV21-1 is a listed pseudogene. CDR3 length equals 15 residues. CDR3 DNA sequence: TGTGCCAGCAGCAAGGGAAACAGCTTAAACACTGAAGCTTTCTTT. Its translation: CASSKGNSLNTEAFF.

This clone was seen only once. The V call is TRBV5-6, the J call TRBJ1-1; no reliable D call. Germline assignment: CDR1 SGHDT and CDR2 YYEEEE. V shed 6 bases and J shed 6 bases, with 18 bases lying between them. The CDR3 is made up of 14 amino acids. The CDR3 reads CASTRKDVVAEAFF. The DNA of the CDR3 is TGTGCCAGCACCAGAAAGGACGTAGTCGCTGAAGCTTTCTTT.

This sequence joins TRBV9 and TRBJ1-3, with 9 bases fitting TRBD1. Germline V gives CDR1 SGDLS, CDR2 YYNGEE. The V and J ends lost 4 bases and 2 bases, in that order; junction bases with no gene match: 7. This CDR3 spans 16 amino acids. CDR3 nucleotide sequence: TGTGCCAGCAGCCCGAAGACAGGGGGACCTGGAAACACCATATATTTT. Its translation: CASSPKTGGPGNTIYF.

The chain uses TRBV5-1 and TRBJ2-2, with D possibly called TRBD1 or TRBD2 (5 bases each). Trimming shortened V by 1 base and J by 4 bases, and 11 bases separated the two germline ends. CDR3 length: 15 residues. CDR1 and CDR2 from the germline V gene are SGHRS and YFSETQ. The CDR3 nucleotides are TGCGCCAGCAGCTTGTCAGGGAGCGGCACCGGGGAGCTGTTTTTT. As protein: CASSLSGSGTGELFF.

The V and J genes are TRBV6-6 and TRBJ1-1; the D gene is possibly TRBD1 (5 bases). The CDR3 runs to 14 residues. CDR1 is MNHNY, CDR2 SVGAGI, per germline (reference sequence). Trimming removed 6 bases at V and 10 bases at J, with 21 bases between. This CDR3 reads CASRNLGLRNGAFF. The CDR3 DNA reads TGTGCCAGCAGGAACCTGGGGCTGCGAAATGGAGCTTTCTTT.

J is TRBJ2-7 and V is TRBV9, with D uncertain. Germline values: CDR1 SGDLS, CDR2 YYNGEE. The V end was cut by 2 bases, the J end by 7 bases, with 13 bases between. CDR3 length: 13 residues. The CDR3 is CASSVSPEGEQYF. CDR3 coding DNA: TGTGCCAGCAGCGTGAGCCCCGAAGGGGAGCAGTACTTC.

V usage is TRBV6-1 and J usage is TRBJ2-7; D is unclear. CDR1 is MNHNS, CDR2 SASEGT, per germline. The CDR3 loop spans 13 amino acids. Trimming took off 0 bases at V and 3 bases at J, with 6 bases between the two ends. The CDR3 DNA follows: TGTGCCAGCAGTGAAGCAGGTTTCTACGAGCAGTACTTC. This codes for CASSEAGFYEQYF.

This rearrangement joins TRBV4-3 to TRBJ2-3, with no clear D. The CDR3 totals 14 residues. The germline CDR1 and CDR2 sequences are LGHNA and YSLEER. The ends were cut back, 1 base at V and 4 bases at J, with 9 bases in the middle. The DNA for the CDR3 is TGCGCCAGCAGCCAAGGGGCCTTCCCAGATACGCAGTATTTT. Translated: CASSQGAFPDTQYF.

The chain combines TRBV21-1 with TRBJ1-5. TRBV21-1 counts as a pseudogene. The CDR3 loop spans 15 amino acids. The CDR3 is CASSNAQGGNQPQHF. CDR3 coding DNA: TGTGCCAGCAGCAATGCTCAGGGAGGGAATCAGCCCCAGCATTTT.

The rearrangement joins TRBV4-3 to TRBJ1-1; 8 nucleotides agree with TRBD1. The CDR3 sequence is 16 residues long. Germline V gives CDR1 LGHNA, CDR2 YSLEER. Trimming cost V 1 base and J 2 bases; bases outside gene matches: 6. CDR3 in amino acids: CASSQAGQGKNTEAFF. The DNA for the CDR3 is TGCGCCAGCAGCCAAGCCGGACAGGGTAAAAACACTGAAGCTTTCTTT.